The 5 T cell receptor beta chains below were found in one sample sequenced in a study of blood T cell repertoires in COVID-19. The assay was immunoSEQ multiplex PCR, and TCRdb's table has in-frame clones only and misses some. There are about 140,000 clones in the sample; around 85% occur only once, and 2.5% to 3% lies in the top ten. The specimen sequenced was peripheral blood. These receptors came from a man between 45 and 60 years old with acute or convalescent COVID-19.

The rearrangement links TRBV10-1 to TRBJ1-1; TRBD1 is a possible D gene (6 bases). V was trimmed by 6 bases and J by 3 bases, leaving 11 bases between them. CDR1 is WNHNN and CDR2 is SYGVQD in the germline V gene (reference sequence). The CDR3 loop spans 13 amino acids. The CDR3, as DNA: TGCGCCAGCAGCGGACAGAGGGACACTGAAGCTTTCTTT. This gives the protein CASSGQRDTEAFF.

The rearrangement joins TRBV7-9 to TRBJ1-4, with 10 nucleotides matching TRBD1. V lost 3 bases to trimming and J lost 4 bases; unmatched junction nucleotides: 2. CDR3 length equals 15 residues. Germline V gene sequence: CDR1 SEHNR, CDR2 FQNEAQ (reference sequence). This CDR3 is CASSFGTGVNEKLFF. Here the CDR3 DNA reads TGTGCCAGCAGCTTTGGGACAGGGGTTAATGAAAAACTGTTTTTT.

The J gene is TRBJ2-5, the V gene TRBV4-2; TRBD2 aligns across 12 bases. Losses at the gene ends were 2 bases for V and 5 bases for J; bases not matched to a gene: 9. The CDR3 is 17 amino acids. Germline CDR1 LGHNA, CDR2 YNFKEQ. In DNA, the CDR3 is TGTGCCAGCAGCCAAATGACTAGCGGGGGAACTTGGGAGACCCAGTACTTC. It specifies CASSQMTSGGTWETQYF.

The chain recombines TRBV16 with TRBJ2-7; D perhaps matches TRBD1 (7 bases). The CDR3 runs 14 residues. The V and J ends lost 5 bases and 3 bases respectively, with 14 bases between them. The germline CDR1 and CDR2 sequences are KGHSY and FQNENV. The CDR3 loop is CASSYRQGGYEQYF. In DNA form, the CDR3 reads TGTGCCAGCAGCTACAGACAGGGAGGCTACGAGCAGTACTTC.

V and J are TRBV28 and TRBJ1-3; D is unclear. CDR3 length: 14 residues. Germline V CDR1 and CDR2: MDHEN, SYDVKM. Trimming cost V 2 bases and J 8 bases, with 13 bases left between them. CDR3 sequence (DNA): TGTGCCAGCAGTTTAAGTGTCGCTGAGGACACCATATATTTT. Amino acids: CASSLSVAEDTIYF.